The TCR beta chain under discussion was sequenced for a study of PD-L1 blockade in urothelial cancer. At the level of the study: Beginning in about 2014, patients received atezolizumab, given as 1,200 mg intravenously every 3 weeks. Treatment start was followed by blood analysis at 3 weeks (second dose) and again at 6 weeks. Prior chemotherapy ranged from 0 to 3 regimens per patient.

The time point: peripheral blood 6 weeks after treatment start. Patients each gave 1 to 8 samples, pretreatment and on-treatment. Assay used: immunoSEQ multiplex PCR; TCRdb lists only in-frame clones, some missing. The sample holds 80,000 to 95,000 clones, around four fifths seen once. This clone was recorded once. The CDR3 spans 14 residues. Trimming left V 7 bases short and J 4 bases short, with 13 bases between. The germline V gene has CDR1 SNHLY and CDR2 FYNNEI. The V and J genes are TRBV2 and TRBJ2-2; tentative D call: TRBD2 (5 bases). Sample: PBMCs, taken around atezolizumab (anti-PD-L1) treatment. This TCR was recovered from a man in his sixties or seventies with urothelial cancer. This chain's CDR3 is CASKGRASTGELFF. Here the CDR3 DNA reads TGTGCCAGCAAAGGGCGGGCTAGCACCGGGGAGCTGTTTTTT.